The next 9 T cell receptor beta chains were all read from a single sample in a study of identical twins (dated by TCRdb to about 2016). Library preparation employed 5' RACE. The reads were generated on an Illumina HiSeq 2000. TCRdb took the public reads, trimmed them with fastp at Q25, ran MiXCR for clone calling and kept in-frame beta chains. Each entry merges the rows of one CDR3 protein and shows their most common DNA and genes. The sample table shows hundreds of thousands of distinct CDR3 sequences, and 21% are seen once. The top ten clonotypes cover more than 4% of the sample. The same sample was also used in a study of T cells expressing NK-cell markers.

Specimen: PBMCs. The receptors here all came from a woman between 18 and 29 years old in good health.

There are a few counts of this clonotype. The rearrangement joins TRBV4-1 to TRBJ2-1; 15 bases line up with TRBD2. The CDR3 contains 18 residues. V lost 3 bases to trimming and J lost 10 bases; unmatched junction nucleotides: 13. Germline CDR1 reads MGHRA; CDR2 reads YSYEKL. The CDR3 reads CASSHGTSGGRSINEQFF. DNA of the CDR3: TGCGCCAGCAGCCATGGGACTAGCGGGGGGCGCAGTATTAACGAGCAGTTCTTC.

The rearrangement uses TRBV30 and TRBJ2-4, with D perhaps given as TRBD1 or TRBD2 (5 bases each). Trimming took 3 bases from V and 7 from J, leaving 10 bases between them. Looked up from germline, CDR1 is GTSNPN and CDR2 is SVGIG (reference sequence). The CDR3 totals 12 residues. The CDR3 DNA sequence: TGTGCCTGGAGGGCAGGGACGAACATTCAGTACTTC. Translated, it gives CAWRAGTNIQYF.

This rearrangement joins TRBV11-3 to TRBJ2-7; D remains ambiguous. This CDR3 contains 12 residues. Trimming removed 5 bases at V and 5 bases at J, with 10 bases between. The germline V gene encodes CDR1 SGHNT and CDR2 YENEEA. The CDR3 DNA reads TGTGCCAGCAGCAAACGACCTGACGAGCAGTACTTC. Amino acids: CASSKRPDEQYF.

The chain recombines TRBV20-1 with TRBJ2-2; 12 bases fit TRBD2. The CDR3 loop spans 15 amino acids. Germline trimming cut 6 bases from V and 3 bases from J; bases unmatched to any gene: 5. Germline CDR1 and CDR2: DFQATT and SNEGSKA (reference sequence). The CDR3 DNA is TGCAGTGCCGCTAGCGGGGGGGCGTACACCGGGGAGCTGTTTTTT. Translating it yields CSAASGGAYTGELFF.

V is TRBV5-6 and J is TRBJ1-2, with 7 bases lining up with TRBD1. This CDR3 contains 14 residues. The germline CDR1 and CDR2 sequences are SGHDT and YYEEEE. V dropped 4 bases and J dropped 3; count of bases not matched to a gene: 6. Here the CDR3 reads CASSLRGNDYGYTF. The CDR3 bases are TGTGCCAGCAGCCTCAGGGGGAATGACTATGGCTACACCTTC. The complete variable domain, with remaining parts taken from reference TRBV5-6 and TRBJ1-2, reads DAGVTQSPTHLIKTRGQQVTLRCSPKSGHDTVSWYQQALGQGPQFIFQYYEEEERQRGNFPDRFSGHQFPNYSSELNVNALLLGDSALYLCASSLRGNDYGYTFGSGTRLTVV.

This clonotype has a count of ten or more. V usage is TRBV10-3 and J usage is TRBJ2-1; TRBD2 is a possible D gene (6 bases). Trimming took off 6 bases at V and 6 bases at J, with 9 bases between the two ends. This CDR3 has 12 amino acids. CDR1 is ENHRY, CDR2 SYGVKD, per germline. CDR3 nucleotides: TGTGCCATCAGGGGGGGTTCCAATGAGCAGTTCTTC. Translation gives CAIRGGSNEQFF.

At least ten counts were recorded for this clonotype. The chain combines TRBV24-1 with TRBJ1-2, with a weak D call TRBD1 (6 bases). This CDR3 has 14 amino acids. CDR1 and CDR2 from the germline V gene are KGHDR and SFDVKD. V shed 3 bases and J shed 7 bases, with 14 bases lying between them. The CDR3 sequence: CATSDGLGGSGYTF. CDR3 nucleotide sequence: TGTGCCACCAGTGATGGATTGGGGGGCAGTGGCTACACCTTC.

This chain joins TRBV5-1 and TRBJ2-5; D may be TRBD1 (6 bases). The CDR3 sequence is 17 residues long. Germline V lookup: CDR1 SGHRS, CDR2 YFSETQ. V was cut by 6 bases and J by 5 bases, with 26 bases left in between. CDR3 residues: CASTGTRSTSGGETQYF. The CDR3 coding sequence is TGCGCCAGCACCGGGACAAGATCCACTAGTGGTGGGGAGACCCAGTACTTC. Combining the CDR3 with reference TRBV5-1 and TRBJ2-5 gives the whole variable domain KAGVTQTPRYLIKTRGQQVTLSCSPISGHRSVSWYQQTPGQGLQFLFEYFSETQRNKGNFPGRFSGRQFSNSRSEMNVSTLELGDSALYLCASTGTRSTSGGETQYFGPGTRLLVL.

The gene calls are TRBV7-2 and TRBJ2-1, with D possibly TRBD2 on 6 matching bases. With 5 bases removed from V and 8 bases from J, the gap between germline ends came to 25 bases. This CDR3 comprises 17 residues. Germline V gene sequence: CDR1 SGHTA, CDR2 FQGNSA. CDR3 residues: CASSRPPSAGRGHEQFF. CDR3 nucleotides: TGTGCCAGCAGCCGCCCCCCCTCGGCGGGACGCGGACATGAGCAGTTCTTC. Full variable domain (outside the CDR3, taken from reference TRBV7-2 and TRBJ2-1): GAGVSQSPSNKVTEKGKDVELRCDPISGHTALYWYRQSLGQGLEFLIYFQGNSAPDKSGLPSDRFSAERTGGSVSTLTIQRTQQEDSAVYLCASSRPPSAGRGHEQFFGPGTRLTVL.